This T cell receptor (beta chain) stems from a study of identical twins. Notes on the study in general: Fewer insertions marked abundant cord blood beta clonotypes; young adult naive trended weakly, memory not at all.

Unique molecular identifiers were in the cDNA, with template-switch universal primer binding. TCRdb passed the 5' RACE reads through MiXCR, listing each CDR3 protein once. The table shows approximately 670,000 distinct CDR3 sequences, with over 5% occurring only once. With respect to this clonotype: Antigen: not known.

The germline V gene encodes CDR1 GTSNPN and CDR2 SVGIG (reference sequence). This CDR3 comprises 12 residues. V trimming: 3 bases; J trimming: 8 bases; junction bases outside the gene matches: 4. With no exceptions, donors were healthy Caucasians. The receptor was isolated from a man between 18 and 29 years old in good health. The J gene is TRBJ1-2, the V gene TRBV30, with 9 bases aligning to TRBD1. The sample taken for sequencing was naive T cells sorted from blood. CDR3 bases: TGTGCCTGGAGGTGGACAGGGGACGGCTACACCTTC. This codes for CAWRWTGDGYTF.